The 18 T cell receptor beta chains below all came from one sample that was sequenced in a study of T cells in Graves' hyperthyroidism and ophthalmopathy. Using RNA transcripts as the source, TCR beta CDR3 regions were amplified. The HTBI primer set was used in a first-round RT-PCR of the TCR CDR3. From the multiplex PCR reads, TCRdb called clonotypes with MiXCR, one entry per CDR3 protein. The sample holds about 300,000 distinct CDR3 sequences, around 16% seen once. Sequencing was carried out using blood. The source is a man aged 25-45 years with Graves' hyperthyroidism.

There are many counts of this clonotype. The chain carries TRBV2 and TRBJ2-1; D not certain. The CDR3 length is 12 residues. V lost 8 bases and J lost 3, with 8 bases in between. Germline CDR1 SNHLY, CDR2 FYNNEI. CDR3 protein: CASGLNYNEQFF. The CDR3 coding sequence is TGTGCCAGCGGGCTGAACTACAATGAGCAGTTCTTC.

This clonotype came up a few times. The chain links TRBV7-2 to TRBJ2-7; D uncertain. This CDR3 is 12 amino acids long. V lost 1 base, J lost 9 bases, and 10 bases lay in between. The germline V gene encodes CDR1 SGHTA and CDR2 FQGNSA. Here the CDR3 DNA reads TGTGCCAGCAGCTTAGATTCCTCGACGCAGTACTTC. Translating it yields CASSLDSSTQYF.

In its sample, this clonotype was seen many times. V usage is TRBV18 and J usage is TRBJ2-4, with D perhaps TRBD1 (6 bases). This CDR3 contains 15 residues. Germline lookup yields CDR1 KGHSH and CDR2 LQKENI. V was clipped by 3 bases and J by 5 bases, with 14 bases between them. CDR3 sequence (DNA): TGTGCCAGCTCACCGTCAGGGGCGCGAGAAAACATTCAGTACTTC. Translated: CASSPSGARENIQYF.

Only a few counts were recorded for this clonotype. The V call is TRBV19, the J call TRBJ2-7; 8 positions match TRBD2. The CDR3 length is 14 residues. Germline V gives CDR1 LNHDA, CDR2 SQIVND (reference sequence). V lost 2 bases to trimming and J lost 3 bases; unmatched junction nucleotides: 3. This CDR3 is CASSIRAGDYEQYF. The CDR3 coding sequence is TGTGCCAGTAGTATACGAGCGGGAGACTACGAGCAGTACTTC. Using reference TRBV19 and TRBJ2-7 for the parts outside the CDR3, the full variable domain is DGGITQSPKYLFRKEGQNVTLSCEQNLNHDAMYWYRQDPGQGLRLIYYSQIVNDFQKGDIAEGYSVSREKKESFPLTVTSAQKNPTAFYLCASSIRAGDYEQYFGPGTRLTVT.

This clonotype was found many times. As DNA, the CDR3 is TGTGCCAGCAGTTATAGCAATCAGCCCCAGCATTTT. Protein product: CASSYSNQPQHF. The chain recombines TRBV12-3 or TRBV12-4 with TRBJ1-5; D unclear. CDR3 length: 12 amino acids. V was cut by 4 bases and J by 0 bases, with 1 base left in between.

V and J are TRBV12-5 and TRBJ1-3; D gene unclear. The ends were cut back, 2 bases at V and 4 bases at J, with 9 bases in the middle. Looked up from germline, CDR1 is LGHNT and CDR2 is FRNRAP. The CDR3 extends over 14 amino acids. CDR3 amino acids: CASGLPYLGNTIYF. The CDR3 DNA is TGTGCTAGTGGTTTGCCTTATCTCGGAAACACCATATATTTT.

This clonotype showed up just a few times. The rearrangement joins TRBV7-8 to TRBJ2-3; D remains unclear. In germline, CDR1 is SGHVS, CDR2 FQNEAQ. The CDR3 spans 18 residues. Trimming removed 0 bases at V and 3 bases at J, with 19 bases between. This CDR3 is CASSLARVASKMTDTQYF. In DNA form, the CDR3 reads TGTGCCAGCAGCTTAGCACGGGTGGCTTCGAAAATGACAGATACGCAGTATTTT.

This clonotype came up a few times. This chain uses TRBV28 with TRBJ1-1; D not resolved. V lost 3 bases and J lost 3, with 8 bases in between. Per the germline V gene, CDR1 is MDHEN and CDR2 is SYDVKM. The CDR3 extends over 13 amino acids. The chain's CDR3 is CASSLFKHTEAFF. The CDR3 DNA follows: TGTGCCAGCAGTTTGTTTAAACACACTGAAGCTTTCTTT.

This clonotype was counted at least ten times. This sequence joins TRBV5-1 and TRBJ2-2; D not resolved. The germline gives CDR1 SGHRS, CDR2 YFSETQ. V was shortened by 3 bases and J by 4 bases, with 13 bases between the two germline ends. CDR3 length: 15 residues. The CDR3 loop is CASSWNAVSTGELFF. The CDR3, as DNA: TGCGCCAGCAGCTGGAACGCGGTCAGCACCGGGGAGCTGTTTTTT. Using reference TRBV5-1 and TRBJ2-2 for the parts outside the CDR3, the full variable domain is KAGVTQTPRYLIKTRGQQVTLSCSPISGHRSVSWYQQTPGQGLQFLFEYFSETQRNKGNFPGRFSGRQFSNSRSEMNVSTLELGDSALYLCASSWNAVSTGELFFGEGSRLTVL.

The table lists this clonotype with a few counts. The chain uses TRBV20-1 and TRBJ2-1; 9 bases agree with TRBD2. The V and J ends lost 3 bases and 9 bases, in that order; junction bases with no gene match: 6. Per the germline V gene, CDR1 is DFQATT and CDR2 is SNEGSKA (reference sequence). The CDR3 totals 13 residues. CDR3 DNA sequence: TGCAGTGCTAGTGGGCTAGCGGGACCTGAGCAGTTCTTC. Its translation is CSASGLAGPEQFF.

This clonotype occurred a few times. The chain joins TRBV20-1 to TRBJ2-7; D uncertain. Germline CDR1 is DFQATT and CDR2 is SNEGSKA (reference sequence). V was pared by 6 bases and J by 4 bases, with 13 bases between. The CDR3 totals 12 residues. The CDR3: CSAPKSGYEQYF. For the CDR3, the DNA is TGCAGTGCCCCCAAGTCAGGTTACGAGCAGTACTTC.

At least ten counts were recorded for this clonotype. The CDR3 region is CASSFEGRSGTEAFF. The CDR3 DNA reads as TGTGCCAGCAGCTTTGAGGGGAGGAGTGGAACTGAAGCTTTCTTT. V gene TRBV5-8 combines with J gene TRBJ1-1, with D tentatively TRBD1 (5 bases). With 2 bases removed from V and 5 bases from J, the gap between germline ends came to 16 bases. The V gene's germline CDR1 is SGHTS and CDR2 YDEGEE. The CDR3 runs 15 residues.

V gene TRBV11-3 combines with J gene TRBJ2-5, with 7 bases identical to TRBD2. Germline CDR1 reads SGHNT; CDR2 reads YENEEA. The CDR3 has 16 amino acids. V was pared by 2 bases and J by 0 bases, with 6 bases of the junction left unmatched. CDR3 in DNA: TGTGCCAGCAGCTTAAGGCCGGGGGGTTACCAAGAGACCCAGTACTTC. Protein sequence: CASSLRPGGYQETQYF.

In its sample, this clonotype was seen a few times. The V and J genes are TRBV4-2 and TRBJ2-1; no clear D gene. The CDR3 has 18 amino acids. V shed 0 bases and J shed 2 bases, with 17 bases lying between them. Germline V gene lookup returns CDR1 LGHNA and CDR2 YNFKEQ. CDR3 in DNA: TGTGCCAGCAGCCAAGATCTAACCCGCCCTGCAGCCTACAATGAGCAGTTCTTC. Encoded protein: CASSQDLTRPAAYNEQFF.

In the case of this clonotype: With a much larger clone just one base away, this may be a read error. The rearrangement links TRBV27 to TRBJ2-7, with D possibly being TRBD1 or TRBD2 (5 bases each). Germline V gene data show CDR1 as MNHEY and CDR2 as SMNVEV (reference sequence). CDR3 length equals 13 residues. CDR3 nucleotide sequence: TGTACCAGCCACCGGGACGGACCCTACGAGCAGTACTTC. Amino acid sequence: CTSHRDGPYEQYF.

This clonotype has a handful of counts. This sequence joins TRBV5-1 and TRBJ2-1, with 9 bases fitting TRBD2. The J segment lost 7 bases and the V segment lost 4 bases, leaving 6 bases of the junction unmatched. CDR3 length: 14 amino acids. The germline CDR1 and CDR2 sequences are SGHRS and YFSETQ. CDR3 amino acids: CASSLSGSNNEQFF. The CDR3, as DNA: TGCGCCAGCAGCCTTAGCGGGAGTAATAATGAGCAGTTCTTC.

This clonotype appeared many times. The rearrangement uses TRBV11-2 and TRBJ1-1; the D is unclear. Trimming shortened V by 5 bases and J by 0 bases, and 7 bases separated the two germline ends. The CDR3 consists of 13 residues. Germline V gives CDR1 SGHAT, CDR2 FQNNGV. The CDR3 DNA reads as TGTGCCAGCAGCGGCTCGGTGAACACTGAAGCTTTCTTT. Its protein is CASSGSVNTEAFF.

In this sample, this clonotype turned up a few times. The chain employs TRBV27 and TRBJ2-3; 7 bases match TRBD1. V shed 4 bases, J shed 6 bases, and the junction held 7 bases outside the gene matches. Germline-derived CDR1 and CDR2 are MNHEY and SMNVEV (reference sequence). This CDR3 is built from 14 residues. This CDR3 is CASSSRDRRDTQYF. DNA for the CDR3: TGTGCCAGCAGTTCCAGGGACAGACGCGATACGCAGTATTTT.